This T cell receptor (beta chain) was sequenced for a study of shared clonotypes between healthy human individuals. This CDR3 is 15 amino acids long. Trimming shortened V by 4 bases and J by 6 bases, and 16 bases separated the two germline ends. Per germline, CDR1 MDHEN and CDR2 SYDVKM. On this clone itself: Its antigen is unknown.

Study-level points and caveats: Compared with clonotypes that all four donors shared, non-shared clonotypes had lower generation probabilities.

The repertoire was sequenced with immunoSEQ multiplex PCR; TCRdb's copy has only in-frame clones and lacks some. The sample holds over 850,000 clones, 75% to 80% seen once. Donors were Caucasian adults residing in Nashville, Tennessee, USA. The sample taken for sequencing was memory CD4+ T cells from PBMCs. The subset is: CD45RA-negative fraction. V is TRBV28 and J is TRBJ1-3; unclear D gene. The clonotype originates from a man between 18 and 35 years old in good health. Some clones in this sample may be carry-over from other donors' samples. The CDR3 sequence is CASSSSGRSVNTIYF. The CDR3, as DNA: TGTGCCAGCAGTTCTTCCGGCCGATCCGTAAACACCATATATTTT.